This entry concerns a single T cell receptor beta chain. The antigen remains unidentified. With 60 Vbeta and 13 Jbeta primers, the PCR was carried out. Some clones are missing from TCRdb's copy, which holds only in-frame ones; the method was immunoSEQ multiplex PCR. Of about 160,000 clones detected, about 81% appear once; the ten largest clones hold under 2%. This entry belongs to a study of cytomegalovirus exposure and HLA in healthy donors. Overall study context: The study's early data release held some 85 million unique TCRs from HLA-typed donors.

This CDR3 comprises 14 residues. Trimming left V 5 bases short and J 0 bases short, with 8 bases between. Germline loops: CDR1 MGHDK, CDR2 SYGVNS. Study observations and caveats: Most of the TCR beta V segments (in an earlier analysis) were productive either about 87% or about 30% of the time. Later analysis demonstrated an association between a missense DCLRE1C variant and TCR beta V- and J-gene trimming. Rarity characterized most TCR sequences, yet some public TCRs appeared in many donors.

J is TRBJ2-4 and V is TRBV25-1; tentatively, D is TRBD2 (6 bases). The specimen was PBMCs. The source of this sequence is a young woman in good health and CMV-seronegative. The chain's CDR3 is CASSPGLAKNIQYF. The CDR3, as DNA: TGTGCCAGCAGTCCGGGACTAGCCAAAAACATTCAGTACTTC.